These 18 T cell receptor beta chains were all obtained from the same sample, sequenced in a study of breast tumors, draining lymph nodes, adjacent tissues. One entry per CDR3 protein, called by TCRdb with MiXCR from the multiplex PCR reads. The table records about 21,000 distinct CDR3 sequences, about two fifths of them present only once. The sequenced sample consisted of breast tumor tissue. All receptors derive from a female donor with breast cancer. Some clones in this sample may be carry-over from other donors' samples.

In its sample, this clonotype was seen many times. The chain has TRBV9 and TRBJ2-7; D ambiguous. The CDR3 covers 15 residues. V gave up 6 bases and J gave up 3 bases, with 19 bases separating them. Germline V gene data show CDR1 as SGDLS and CDR2 as YYNGEE. CDR3 in DNA: TGTGCCAGCACCTTGGGGTCTGAACCCAACTACGAGCAGTACTTC. Protein sequence: CASTLGSEPNYEQYF.

V and J are TRBV30 and TRBJ2-4, with D maybe TRBD2 (5 bases). This CDR3 spans 15 amino acids. CDR1 is GTSNPN, CDR2 SVGIG, per germline (reference sequence). V was trimmed by 2 bases and J by 8 bases, leaving 19 bases between them. The CDR3 sequence: CAWSTDSIPEDIQYF. The CDR3 region has the DNA TGTGCCTGGAGTACCGACTCGATCCCGGAGGACATTCAGTACTTC.

This clonotype was seen repeatedly, ten times or more. The genes are TRBV5-8 and TRBJ2-3; TRBD1 aligns across 7 bases. Germline values: CDR1 SGHTS, CDR2 YDEGEE. This CDR3 is built from 14 residues. J lost 0 bases, V lost 3 bases, and 1 base had no gene match. CDR3: CASSWGQSTDTQYF. The CDR3 DNA sequence: TGTGCCAGCAGCTGGGGACAGAGCACAGATACGCAGTATTTT.

V and J are TRBV5-5 and TRBJ1-4; 7 positions match TRBD1. Germline trimming cut 4 bases from V and 1 base from J; bases unmatched to any gene: 16. Germline assignment: CDR1 SGHKS and CDR2 YYEKEE (reference sequence). The CDR3 is 19 amino acids. The CDR3 is CASSPKGVGTVITNEKLFF. The DNA of the CDR3 is TGTGCCAGCAGCCCCAAAGGAGTAGGGACAGTGATAACTAATGAAAAACTGTTTTTT.

This clonotype was seen at least ten times. The junction differs from germline at one of its ends, possibly a read error. The V gene is TRBV5-1, the J gene TRBJ2-5; D gene unclear. CDR1 is SGHRS and CDR2 is YFSETQ in the germline V gene. The CDR3 is 14 amino acids. Here the CDR3 DNA reads TGCGCCAGCAGCTTGCTAAGCTATCAAGACACCCAGTACTTC. It codes for CASSLLSYQDTQYF.

The rearrangement uses TRBV27 and TRBJ2-7; possible D gene TRBD2, 5 bases. CDR3 length equals 15 residues. Germline CDR1 reads MNHEY; CDR2 reads SMNVEV (reference sequence). The V gene lost 0 bases and the J gene lost 13 bases, with 22 bases spanning the gap. The CDR3 loop reads CASSLSRGADFPTYF. The CDR3 DNA is TGTGCCAGCAGTTTATCTCGCGGAGCGGACTTCCCCACTTACTTC.

The sample holds many counts of this clonotype. This rearrangement joins TRBV19 to TRBJ2-6, with D possibly being TRBD2 (5 bases). This CDR3 spans 16 amino acids. V was pared by 7 bases and J by 0 bases, with 13 bases between. Germline V gives CDR1 LNHDA, CDR2 SQIVND (reference sequence). CDR3 bases: TGTGCCAGTATAGGGAGTTTGCGCTCTGGGGCCAACGTCCTGACTTTC. Its translation: CASIGSLRSGANVLTF. The full variable domain, rest sourced from reference TRBV19 and TRBJ2-6, is DGGITQSPKYLFRKEGQNVTLSCEQNLNHDAMYWYRQDPGQGLRLIYYSQIVNDFQKGDIAEGYSVSREKKESFPLTVTSAQKNPTAFYLCASIGSLRSGANVLTFGAGSRLTVL.

V and J are TRBV5-6 and TRBJ2-7; 9 nucleotides line up with TRBD1. The germline gives CDR1 SGHDT, CDR2 YYEEEE. The J segment lost 3 bases and the V segment lost 2 bases, leaving 6 bases of the junction unmatched. This CDR3 region has 15 residues. This CDR3 is CASSLTGTGIYEQYF. The CDR3 region has the DNA TGTGCCAGCAGCTTAACCGGGACAGGGATCTACGAGCAGTACTTC.

This clonotype has only a few counts. This CDR3 reads CASSQGRGNYGYTF. Here the CDR3 DNA reads TGTGCCAGCAGCCAAGGGAGGGGAAACTATGGCTACACCTTC. V gene TRBV3-1 combines with J gene TRBJ1-2; possible D gene TRBD1, 5 bases. The CDR3 spans 14 residues. Deletions cut 1 base from V and 2 bases from J, with 8 bases between. Germline loops: CDR1 LGHDT, CDR2 YNNKEL (reference sequence).

V gene TRBV5-1 combines with J gene TRBJ1-6; D ambiguous. This CDR3 spans 20 amino acids. With 1 base removed from V and 9 bases from J, the gap between germline ends came to 29 bases. Germline V CDR1 and CDR2: SGHRS, YFSETQ. The CDR3 protein is CASSLLGNADSPYRSSPLHF. The CDR3 bases are TGCGCCAGCAGCTTGTTGGGCAACGCCGATAGTCCGTATAGGAGTTCACCCCTCCACTTT.

This chain links TRBV27 with TRBJ1-6; the match to TRBD1 covers 7 bases. The V and J ends lost 6 bases and 7 bases, in that order; junction bases with no gene match: 6. The CDR3 runs 14 residues. From germline, CDR1 is MNHEY and CDR2 SMNVEV (reference sequence). CDR3 sequence (DNA): TGTGCCAGCAGGGCCGGGACAGTGAATTCACCCCTCCACTTT. This translates into CASRAGTVNSPLHF.

The chain employs TRBV20-1 and TRBJ1-1; D possibly corresponds to TRBD1 (6 bases). Trimming removed 0 bases from V and 6 bases from J, with 17 bases in between. Germline loops: CDR1 DFQATT, CDR2 SNEGSKA (reference sequence). This CDR3 has 15 residues. Here the CDR3 DNA reads TGCAGTGCTAGAGATATGAGGGGGAGAACAGCTGAAGCTTTCTTT. Protein: CSARDMRGRTAEAFF.

This clonotype was counted only a few times. The chain carries TRBV9 and TRBJ1-5, with D unresolved. Trimming cost V 4 bases and J 7 bases, with 12 bases left between them. This CDR3 has 13 amino acids. Per the germline V gene, CDR1 is SGDLS and CDR2 is YYNGEE. The CDR3 is CASSQYTSQPQHF. The CDR3 DNA reads as TGTGCCAGCAGCCAGTATACCTCCCAGCCCCAGCATTTT.

This clonotype was seen ten or more times. The chain is built from TRBV14 and TRBJ2-7; D possibly corresponds to TRBD2 (5 bases). Trimming removed 4 bases from V and 0 bases from J, with 10 bases in between. Germline CDR1 reads SGHDN; CDR2 reads FVKESK. This CDR3 spans 14 amino acids. CDR3 loop: CASSLRRSSYEQYF. DNA of the CDR3: TGTGCCAGCAGCCTTAGGAGGAGCTCCTACGAGCAGTACTTC.

This clonotype was counted many times. The chain recombines TRBV10-3 with TRBJ1-2, with D possibly TRBD1 on 6 matching bases. This CDR3 comprises 15 residues. V was clipped by 5 bases and J by 1 base, with 14 bases between them. CDR1 is ENHRY, CDR2 SYGVKD, per germline. CDR3 DNA: TGTGCCATCAGTTCCGGACAGAACTTTAACTATGGCTACACCTTC. The encoded protein is CAISSGQNFNYGYTF.

This clonotype was seen ten or more times. This chain links TRBV20-1 with TRBJ2-3; TRBD1 might be the D (6 bases). Trimming took 6 bases from V and 2 from J, leaving 18 bases between them. The germline gives CDR1 DFQATT, CDR2 SNEGSKA (reference sequence). CDR3 length: 15 amino acids. In DNA form, the CDR3 reads TGCAGTGCCGCCTGGGGGCAGGGAAACACAGATACGCAGTATTTT. Its translation is CSAAWGQGNTDTQYF.

This clonotype appeared many times. The V and J genes are TRBV9 and TRBJ2-3; D is possibly TRBD2 (6 bases). The CDR3 runs to 15 residues. Trimming pared 2 bases from V and 1 base from J, leaving 11 bases between. Germline V gene data show CDR1 as SGDLS and CDR2 as YYNGEE. The CDR3 sequence is CASSVRGMGTDTQYF. The CDR3 DNA is TGTGCCAGCAGCGTTCGGGGGATGGGCACAGATACGCAGTATTTT.

This clonotype has at least ten counts. The chain couples TRBV29-1 to TRBJ2-7; TRBD2 is a possible D gene (5 bases). Germline CDR1 SQVTM, CDR2 ANQGSEA. Trimming left V 5 bases short and J 2 bases short, with 10 bases between. The CDR3 contains 12 residues. The CDR3 spells CSVSHGAYEQYF. The CDR3 DNA reads as TGCAGCGTTTCCCACGGGGCCTACGAGCAGTACTTC.